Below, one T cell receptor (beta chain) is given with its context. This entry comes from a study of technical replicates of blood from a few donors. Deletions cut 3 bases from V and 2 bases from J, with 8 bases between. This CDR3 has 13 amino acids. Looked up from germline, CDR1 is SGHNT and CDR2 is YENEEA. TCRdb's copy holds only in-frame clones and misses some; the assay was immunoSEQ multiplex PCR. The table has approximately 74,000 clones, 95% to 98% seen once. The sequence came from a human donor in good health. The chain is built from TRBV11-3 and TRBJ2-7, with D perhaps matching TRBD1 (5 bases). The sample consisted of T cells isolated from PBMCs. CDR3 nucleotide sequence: TGTGCCAGCAGCTTGGGCAGGGCCTACGAGCAGTACTTC. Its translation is CASSLGRAYEQYF.